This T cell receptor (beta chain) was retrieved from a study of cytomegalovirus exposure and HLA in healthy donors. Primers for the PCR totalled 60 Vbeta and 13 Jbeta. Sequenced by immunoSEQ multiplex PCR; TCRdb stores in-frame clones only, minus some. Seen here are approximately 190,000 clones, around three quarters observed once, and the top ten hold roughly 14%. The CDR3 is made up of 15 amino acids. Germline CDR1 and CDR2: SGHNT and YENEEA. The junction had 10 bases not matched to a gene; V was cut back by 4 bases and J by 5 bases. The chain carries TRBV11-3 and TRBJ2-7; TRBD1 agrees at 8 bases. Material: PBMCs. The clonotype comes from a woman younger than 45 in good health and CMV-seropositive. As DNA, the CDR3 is TGTGCCAGCAGCTCCTCACCCAGGGGGCCCCACGAGCAGTACTTC. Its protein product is CASSSSPRGPHEQYF. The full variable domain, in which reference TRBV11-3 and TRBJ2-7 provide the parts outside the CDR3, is EAGVVQSPRYKIIEKKQPVAFWCNPISGHNTLYWYLQNLGQGPELLIRYENEEAVDDSQLPKDRFSAERLKGVDSTLKIQPAELGDSAVYLCASSSSPRGPHEQYFGPGTRLTVT.